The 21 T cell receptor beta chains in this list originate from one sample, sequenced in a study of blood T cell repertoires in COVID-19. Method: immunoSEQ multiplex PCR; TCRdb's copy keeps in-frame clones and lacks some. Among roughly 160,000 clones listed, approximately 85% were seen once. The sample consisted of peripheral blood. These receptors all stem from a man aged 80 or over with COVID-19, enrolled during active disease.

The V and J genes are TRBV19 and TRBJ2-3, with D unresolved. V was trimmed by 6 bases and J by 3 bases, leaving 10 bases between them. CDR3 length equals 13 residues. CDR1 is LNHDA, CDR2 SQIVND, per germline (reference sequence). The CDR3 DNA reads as TGTGCCAGTAGGACTCCGGAAACAGATACGCAGTATTTT. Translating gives CASRTPETDTQYF.

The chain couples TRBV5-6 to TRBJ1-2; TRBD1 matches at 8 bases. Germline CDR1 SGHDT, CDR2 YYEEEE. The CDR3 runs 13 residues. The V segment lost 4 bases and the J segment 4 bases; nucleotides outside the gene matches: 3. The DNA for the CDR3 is TGTGCCAGCAGCCCCAGGGGGCCCTATGGCTACACCTTC. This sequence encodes CASSPRGPYGYTF. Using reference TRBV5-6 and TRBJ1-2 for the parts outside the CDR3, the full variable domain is DAGVTQSPTHLIKTRGQQVTLRCSPKSGHDTVSWYQQALGQGPQFIFQYYEEEERQRGNFPDRFSGHQFPNYSSELNVNALLLGDSALYLCASSPRGPYGYTFGSGTRLTVV.

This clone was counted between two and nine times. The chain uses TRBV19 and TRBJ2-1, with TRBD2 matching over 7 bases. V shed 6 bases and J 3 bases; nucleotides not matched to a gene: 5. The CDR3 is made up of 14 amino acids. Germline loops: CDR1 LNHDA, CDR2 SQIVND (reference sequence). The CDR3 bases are TGTGCCAGTAGGGTTTCGGGGGGCTACAATGAGCAGTTCTTC. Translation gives CASRVSGGYNEQFF.

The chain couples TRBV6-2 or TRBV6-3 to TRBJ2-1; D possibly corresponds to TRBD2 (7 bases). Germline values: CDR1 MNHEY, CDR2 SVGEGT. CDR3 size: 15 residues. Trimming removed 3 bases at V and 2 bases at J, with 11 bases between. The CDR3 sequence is CASSYRGGPYNEQFF. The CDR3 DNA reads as TGTGCCAGCAGTTATAGGGGGGGACCCTACAATGAGCAGTTCTTC.

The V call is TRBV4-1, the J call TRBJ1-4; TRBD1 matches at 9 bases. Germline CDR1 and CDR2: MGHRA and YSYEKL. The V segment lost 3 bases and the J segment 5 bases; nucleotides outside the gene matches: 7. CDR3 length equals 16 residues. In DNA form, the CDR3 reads TGCGCCAGCAGCCAGAGTGTAGGACAGGGGAATGAAAAACTGTTTTTT. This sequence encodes CASSQSVGQGNEKLFF.

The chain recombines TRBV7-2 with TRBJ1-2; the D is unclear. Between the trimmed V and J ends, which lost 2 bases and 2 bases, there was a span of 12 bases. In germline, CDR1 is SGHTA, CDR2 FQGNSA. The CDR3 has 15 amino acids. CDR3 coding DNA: TGTGCCAGCAGCTTATCTCTCGCCGGGAACTATGGCTACACCTTC. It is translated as CASSLSLAGNYGYTF.

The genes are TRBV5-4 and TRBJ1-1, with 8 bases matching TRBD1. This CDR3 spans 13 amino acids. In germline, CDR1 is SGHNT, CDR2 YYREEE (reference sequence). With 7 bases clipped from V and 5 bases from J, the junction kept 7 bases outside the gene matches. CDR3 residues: CASSQGARTEAFF. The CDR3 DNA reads TGTGCCAGCTCTCAGGGGGCGAGGACTGAAGCTTTCTTT. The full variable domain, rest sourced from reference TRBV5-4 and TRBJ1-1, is ETGVTQSPTHLIKTRGQQVTLRCSSQSGHNTVSWYQQALGQGPQFIFQYYREEENGRGNFPPRFSGLQFPNYSSELNVNALELDDSALYLCASSQGARTEAFFGQGTRLTVV.

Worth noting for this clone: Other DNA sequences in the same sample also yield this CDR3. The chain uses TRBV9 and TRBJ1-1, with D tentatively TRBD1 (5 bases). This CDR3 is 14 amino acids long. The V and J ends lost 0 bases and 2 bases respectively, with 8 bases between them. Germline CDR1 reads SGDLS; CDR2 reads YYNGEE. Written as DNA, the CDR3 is TGTGCCAGCAGCGTAGGACAGCGAAACACTGAAGCTTTCTTT. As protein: CASSVGQRNTEAFF. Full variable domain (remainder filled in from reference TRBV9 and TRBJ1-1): DSGVTQTPKHLITATGQRVTLRCSPRSGDLSVYWYQQSLDQGLQFLIQYYNGEERAKGNILERFSAQQFPDLHSELNLSSLELGDSALYFCASSVGQRNTEAFFGQGTRLTVV.

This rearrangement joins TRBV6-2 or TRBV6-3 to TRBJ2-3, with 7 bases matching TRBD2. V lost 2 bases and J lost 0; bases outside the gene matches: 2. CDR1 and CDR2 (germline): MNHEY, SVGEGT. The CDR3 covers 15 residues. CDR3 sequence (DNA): TGTGCCAGCAGTTACGGGCGGGGGAGCACAGATACGCAGTATTTT. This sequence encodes CASSYGRGSTDTQYF.

The CDR3 loop reads CASSYQNTGELFF. For the CDR3, the DNA is TGTGCCAGCAGTTACCAGAACACCGGGGAGCTGTTTTTT. The genes are TRBV6-6 and TRBJ2-2; D remains ambiguous. Deletions cut 2 bases from V and 1 base from J, with 2 bases between. This CDR3 spans 13 amino acids. CDR1 MNHNY and CDR2 SVGAGI come from the germline V gene (reference sequence).

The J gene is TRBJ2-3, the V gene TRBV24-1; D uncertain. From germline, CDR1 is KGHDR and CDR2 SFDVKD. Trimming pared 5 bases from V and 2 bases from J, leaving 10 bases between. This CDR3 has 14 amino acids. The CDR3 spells CATSVAASTDTQYF. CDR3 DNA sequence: TGTGCCACCAGTGTTGCAGCGTCCACAGATACGCAGTATTTT.

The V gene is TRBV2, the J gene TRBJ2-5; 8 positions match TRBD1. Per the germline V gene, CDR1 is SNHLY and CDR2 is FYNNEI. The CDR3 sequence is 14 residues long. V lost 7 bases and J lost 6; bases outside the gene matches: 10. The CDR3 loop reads CASTVGQGGKTQYF. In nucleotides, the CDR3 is TGTGCCAGCACCGTTGGACAGGGCGGGAAGACCCAGTACTTC.

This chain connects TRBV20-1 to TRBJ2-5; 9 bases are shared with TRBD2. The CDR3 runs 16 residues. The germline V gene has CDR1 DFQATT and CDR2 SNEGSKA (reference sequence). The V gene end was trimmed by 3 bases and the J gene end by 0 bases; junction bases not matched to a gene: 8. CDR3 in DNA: TGCAGTGCTAGTTCCCTAGCGGGATCCTACCAAGAGACCCAGTACTTC. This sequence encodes CSASSLAGSYQETQYF.

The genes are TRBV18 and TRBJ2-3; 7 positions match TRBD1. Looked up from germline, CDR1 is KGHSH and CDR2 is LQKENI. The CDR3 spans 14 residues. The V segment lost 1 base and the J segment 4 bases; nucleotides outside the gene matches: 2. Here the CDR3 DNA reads TGTGCCAGCTCACCACAGGGGGCCTCAGATACGCAGTATTTT. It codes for CASSPQGASDTQYF.

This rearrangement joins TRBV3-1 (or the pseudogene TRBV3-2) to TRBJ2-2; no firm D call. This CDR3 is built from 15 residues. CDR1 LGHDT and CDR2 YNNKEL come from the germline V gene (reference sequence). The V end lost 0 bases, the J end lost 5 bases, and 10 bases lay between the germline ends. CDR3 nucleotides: TGTGCCAGCAGCCAAGATCCCGGGTCTACCGGGGAGCTGTTTTTT. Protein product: CASSQDPGSTGELFF.

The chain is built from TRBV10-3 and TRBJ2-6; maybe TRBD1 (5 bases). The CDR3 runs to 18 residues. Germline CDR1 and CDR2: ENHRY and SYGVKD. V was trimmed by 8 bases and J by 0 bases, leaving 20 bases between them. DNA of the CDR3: TGTGCCATCCTCGCTACGGACATCGCTATCTCTGGGGCCAACGTCCTGACTTTC. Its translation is CAILATDIAISGANVLTF.

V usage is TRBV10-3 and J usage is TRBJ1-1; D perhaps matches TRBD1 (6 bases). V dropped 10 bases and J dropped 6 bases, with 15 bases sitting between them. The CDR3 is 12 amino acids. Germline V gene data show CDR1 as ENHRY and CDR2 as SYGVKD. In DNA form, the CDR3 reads TGTGCCACCCGGGGGGGCCTCGCTGAAGCTTTCTTT. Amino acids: CATRGGLAEAFF.

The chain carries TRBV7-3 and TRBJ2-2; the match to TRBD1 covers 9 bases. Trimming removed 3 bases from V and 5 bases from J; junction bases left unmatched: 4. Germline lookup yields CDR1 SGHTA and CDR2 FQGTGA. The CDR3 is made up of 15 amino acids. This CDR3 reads CASSFDRGVTGELFF. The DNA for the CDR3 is TGTGCCAGCAGCTTCGACAGGGGGGTGACCGGGGAGCTGTTTTTT.

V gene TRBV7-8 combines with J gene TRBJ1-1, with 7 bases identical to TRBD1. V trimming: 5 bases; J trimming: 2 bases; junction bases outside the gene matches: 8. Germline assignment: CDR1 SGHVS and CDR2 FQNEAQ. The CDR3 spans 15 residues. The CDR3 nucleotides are TGTGCCAGCAGCCGATCCGGGACAGCAAACACTGAAGCTTTCTTT. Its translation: CASSRSGTANTEAFF.

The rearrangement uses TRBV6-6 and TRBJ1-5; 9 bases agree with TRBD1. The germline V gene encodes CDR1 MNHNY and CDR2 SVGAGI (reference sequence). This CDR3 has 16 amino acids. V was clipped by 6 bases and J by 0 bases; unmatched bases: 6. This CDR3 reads CASRWDRDDSNQPQHF. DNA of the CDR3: TGTGCCAGCAGGTGGGACAGGGACGATAGCAATCAGCCCCAGCATTTT.

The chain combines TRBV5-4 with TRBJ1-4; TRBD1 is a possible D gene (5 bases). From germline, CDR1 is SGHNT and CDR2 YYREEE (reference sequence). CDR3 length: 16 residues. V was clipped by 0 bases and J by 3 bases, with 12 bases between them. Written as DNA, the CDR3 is TGTGCCAGCAGCTTGGAAGTAGGGGCGGCTAATGAAAAACTGTTTTTT. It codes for CASSLEVGAANEKLFF.